This is a list of T cell receptor beta chains from one sample in a study of PD-L1 blockade in urothelial cancer. TCRdb's copy holds only in-frame clones and misses some; the assay was immunoSEQ multiplex PCR. The data show approximately 91,000 clones, approximately 87% seen once. The input for sequencing was PBMCs, taken around atezolizumab (anti-PD-L1) treatment. These receptors were obtained from a man in his sixties or seventies with urothelial cancer. The CDR3 runs from the conserved cysteine through the conserved F or W. A D gene is named only where the DNA matches it firmly. Size tells how often a clone was seen (once, few, many) or the class of an expanded clone, and some rows leave it out.

j_call | clone_size | d_call | v_call | cdr3_aa | cdr3_nt
TRBJ1-4 | few | NA | TRBV14 | CASSRTVTNEKLFF | TGTGCCAGCAGCCGGACAGTGACTAATGAAAAACTGTTTTTT
TRBJ2-7 | NA | TRBD1 | TRBV18 | CASSPDRGGAYEQYF | TGTGCCAGCTCACCAGACAGGGGGGGTGCCTACGAGCAGTACTTC
TRBJ1-2 | NA | NA | TRBV28 | CASSSQGLDNYGYTF | TGTGCCAGCAGTTCACAGGGTTTAGATAACTATGGCTACACCTTC
TRBJ1-2 | once | NA | TRBV7-6 | CASSLVRGDGYTF | TGTGCCAGCAGCTTAGTTCGGGGAGATGGCTACACCTTC
TRBJ2-4 | once | NA | TRBV27 | CASSSPGFDRAKNIQYF | TGTGCCAGCAGTTCTCCCGGGTTCGACCGCGCCAAAAACATTCAGTACTTC
TRBJ1-2 | NA | NA | TRBV19 | CASSPGNYGYTF | TGTGCCAGTAGTCCAGGGAACTATGGCTACACCTTC
TRBJ1-2 | many | NA | TRBV2 | CASQGNRGGYGYTF | TGTGCCAGCCAAGGAAACAGAGGGGGCTATGGCTACACCTTC
TRBJ2-1 | NA | TRBD2 | TRBV29-1 | CSVLAGVDRPYNEQFF | TGCAGCGTTCTAGCGGGAGTCGACCGCCCCTACAATGAGCAGTTCTTC
TRBJ2-7 | NA | TRBD2 | TRBV4-2 | CASSQSSGIPYEQYF | TGTGCCAGCAGCCAATCTAGCGGCATTCCCTACGAGCAGTACTTC
TRBJ2-7 | NA | NA | TRBV21-1 | CASSPRKTGVNEQYF | TGTGCCAGCAGCCCGCGCAAAACAGGGGTCAACGAGCAGTACTTC